This T cell receptor (beta chain) was recovered during a study of early T cells in non-severe SARS-CoV-2 infection. Looking at the study overall: Sequencing was performed on bulk RNA from unsorted whole blood, leaving chains unpaired. Study results and caveats: Reliance on VDJdb matching favored anti-spike CD8 responses; private and CD4 specificities were missed.

About this clonotype itself: No antigen is known for it.

The TCR library protocol attached unique molecular identifiers to the individual cDNA molecules. TCRdb independently ran MiXCR on the 5' RACE reads; one entry per CDR3 protein. The data contain tens of thousands of distinct CDR3 sequences, roughly 5.7% of them singletons. Per germline, CDR1 SGHTS and CDR2 YDEGEE. This CDR3 spans 16 amino acids. V was shortened by 2 bases and J by 0 bases, with 9 bases between the two germline ends. The chain couples TRBV5-8 to TRBJ2-6, with a tentative D call TRBD2 (6 bases). Material for sequencing was whole blood. The receptor was derived from an adult who was a healthcare worker with PCR-confirmed SARS-CoV-2 infection or an uninfected control (not recorded which). The CDR3 protein is CASSFGTYSGANVLTF. CDR3 bases: TGTGCCAGCAGCTTCGGGACTTACTCTGGGGCCAACGTCCTGACTTTC.